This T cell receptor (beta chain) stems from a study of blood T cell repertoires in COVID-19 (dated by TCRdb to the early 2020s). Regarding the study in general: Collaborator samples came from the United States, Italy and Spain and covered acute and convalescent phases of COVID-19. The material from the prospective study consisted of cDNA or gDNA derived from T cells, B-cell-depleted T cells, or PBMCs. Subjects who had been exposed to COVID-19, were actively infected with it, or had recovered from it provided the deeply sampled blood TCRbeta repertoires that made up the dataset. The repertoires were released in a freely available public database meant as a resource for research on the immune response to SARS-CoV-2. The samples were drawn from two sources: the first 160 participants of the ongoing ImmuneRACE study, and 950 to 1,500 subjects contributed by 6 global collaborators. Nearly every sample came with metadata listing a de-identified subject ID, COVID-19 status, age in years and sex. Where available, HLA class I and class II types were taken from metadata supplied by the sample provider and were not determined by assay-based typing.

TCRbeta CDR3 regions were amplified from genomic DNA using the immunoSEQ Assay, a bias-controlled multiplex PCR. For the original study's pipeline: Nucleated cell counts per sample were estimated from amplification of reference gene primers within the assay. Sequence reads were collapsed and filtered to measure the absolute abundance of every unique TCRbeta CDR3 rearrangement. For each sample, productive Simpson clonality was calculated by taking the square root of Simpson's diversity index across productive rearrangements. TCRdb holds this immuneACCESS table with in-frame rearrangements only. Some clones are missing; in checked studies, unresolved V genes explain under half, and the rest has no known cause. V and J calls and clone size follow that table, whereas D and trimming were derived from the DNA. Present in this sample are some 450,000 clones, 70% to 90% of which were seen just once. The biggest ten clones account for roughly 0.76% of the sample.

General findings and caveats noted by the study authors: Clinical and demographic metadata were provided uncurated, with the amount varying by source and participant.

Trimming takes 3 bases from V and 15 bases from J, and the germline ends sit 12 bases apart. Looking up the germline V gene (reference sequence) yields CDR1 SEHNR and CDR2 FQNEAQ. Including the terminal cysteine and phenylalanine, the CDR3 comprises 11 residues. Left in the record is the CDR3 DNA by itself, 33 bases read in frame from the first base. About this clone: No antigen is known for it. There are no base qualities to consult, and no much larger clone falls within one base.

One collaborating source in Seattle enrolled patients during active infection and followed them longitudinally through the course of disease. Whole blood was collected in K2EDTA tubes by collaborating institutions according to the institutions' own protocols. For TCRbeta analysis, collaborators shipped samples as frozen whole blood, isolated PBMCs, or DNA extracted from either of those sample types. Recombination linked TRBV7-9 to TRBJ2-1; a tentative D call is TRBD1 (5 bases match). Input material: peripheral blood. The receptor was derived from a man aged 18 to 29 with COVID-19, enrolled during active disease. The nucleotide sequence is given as TGTGCCAGCAGCTTCGACAGAGAAAGGTTCTTC. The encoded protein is CASSFDRERFF.